This section outlines one T cell receptor (beta chain) sequence together with its context. The sample belongs to a study of blood T cell repertoires in COVID-19. Germline-derived CDR1 and CDR2 are LNHNV and YYDKDF (reference sequence). This CDR3 has 18 amino acids. Losses at the gene ends were 0 bases for V and 5 bases for J; bases not matched to a gene: 13. The protocol was immunoSEQ multiplex PCR, while the TCRdb copy is restricted to in-frame clones and leaves out a portion. Here the sample spans about 83,000 clones, 80% to 90% being singletons. The rearrangement uses TRBV15 and TRBJ1-5, with 7 bases identical to TRBD1. The sequenced material came from peripheral blood. This sequence was found in a human donor in a cohort sampled during active COVID-19. The CDR3 nucleotides read TGTGCCACCAGCAGAGATCCCCCGGGACAGCAATCACATCAGCCCCAGCATTTT. This gives the protein CATSRDPPGQQSHQPQHF.